The clone carrying this T cell receptor (beta chain) has at least ten counts. The antigen is undetermined. The data originate from a study of T cells in Graves' hyperthyroidism and ophthalmopathy. Study-level findings and limits: With a median lead of roughly 6.2 months before onset, the model predicted ophthalmopathy.

Germline trimming cut 1 base from V and 5 bases from J; bases unmatched to any gene: 4. The CDR3 has 14 residues. Germline CDR1 is SGHAT and CDR2 is FQNNGV. The TCR beta CDR3 regions underwent amplification using RNA transcripts as the source. Primed by the HTBI set, a first-round RT-PCR was run on the TCR CDR3. From the multiplex PCR reads, TCRdb called clonotypes with MiXCR, one entry per CDR3 protein. This table holds about 58,000 distinct CDR3 sequences, around 50% found once. The sequencing input was blood. This clonotype originated in a woman in her twenties or thirties with Graves' ophthalmopathy. The chain carries TRBV11-2 and TRBJ1-1; 7 nucleotides line up with TRBD1. The CDR3 region is CASSLALRGTEAFF. The CDR3 DNA reads as TGTGCCAGCAGCTTAGCACTCAGGGGGACTGAAGCTTTCTTT.